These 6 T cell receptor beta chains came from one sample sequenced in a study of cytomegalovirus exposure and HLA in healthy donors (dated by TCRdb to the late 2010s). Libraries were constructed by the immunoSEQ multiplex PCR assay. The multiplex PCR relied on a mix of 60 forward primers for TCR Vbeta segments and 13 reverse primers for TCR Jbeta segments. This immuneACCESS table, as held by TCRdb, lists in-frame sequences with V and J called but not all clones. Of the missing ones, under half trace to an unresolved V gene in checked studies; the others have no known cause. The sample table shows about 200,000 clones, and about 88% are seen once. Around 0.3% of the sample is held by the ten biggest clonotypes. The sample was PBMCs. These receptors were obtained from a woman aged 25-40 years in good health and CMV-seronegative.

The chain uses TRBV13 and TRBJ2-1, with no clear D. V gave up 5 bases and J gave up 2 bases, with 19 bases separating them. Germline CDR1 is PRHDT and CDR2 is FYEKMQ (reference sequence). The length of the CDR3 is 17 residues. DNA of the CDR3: TGTGCCAGCAGCCAGACGACTGCCAATTTGCCCTACAATGAGCAGTTCTTC. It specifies CASSQTTANLPYNEQFF.

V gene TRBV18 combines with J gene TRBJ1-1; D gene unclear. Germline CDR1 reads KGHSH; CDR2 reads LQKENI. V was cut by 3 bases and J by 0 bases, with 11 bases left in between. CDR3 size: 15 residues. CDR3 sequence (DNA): TGTGCCAGCTCACCGAGGGAGGGTGTGAACACTGAAGCTTTCTTT. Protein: CASSPREGVNTEAFF.

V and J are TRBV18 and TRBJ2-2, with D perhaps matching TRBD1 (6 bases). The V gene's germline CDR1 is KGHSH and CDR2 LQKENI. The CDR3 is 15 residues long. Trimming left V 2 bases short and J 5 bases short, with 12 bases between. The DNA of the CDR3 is TGTGCCAGCTCACCAGGGGGCGCGTGGACCGGGGAGCTGTTTTTT. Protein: CASSPGGAWTGELFF.

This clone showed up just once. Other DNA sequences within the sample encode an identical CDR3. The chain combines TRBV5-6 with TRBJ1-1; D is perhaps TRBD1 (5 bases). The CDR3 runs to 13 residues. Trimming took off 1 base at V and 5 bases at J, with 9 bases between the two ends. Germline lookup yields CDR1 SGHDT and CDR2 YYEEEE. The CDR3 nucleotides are TGTGCCAGCAGCTTGACAGGTGGGACTGAAGCTTTCTTT. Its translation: CASSLTGGTEAFF.

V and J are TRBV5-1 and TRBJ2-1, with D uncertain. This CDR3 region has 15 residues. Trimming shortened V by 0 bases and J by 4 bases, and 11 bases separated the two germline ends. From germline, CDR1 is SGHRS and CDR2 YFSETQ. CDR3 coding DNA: TGCGCCAGCAGCTTGGGAGGCGGCGATTACAATGAGCAGTTCTTC. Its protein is CASSLGGGDYNEQFF.

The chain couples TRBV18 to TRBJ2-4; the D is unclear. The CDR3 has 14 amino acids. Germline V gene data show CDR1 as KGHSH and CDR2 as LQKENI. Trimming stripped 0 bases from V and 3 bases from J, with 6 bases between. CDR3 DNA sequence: TGTGCCAGCTCACCACCCGCCAGCAAAAACATTCAGTACTTC. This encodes CASSPPASKNIQYF.